These 13 T cell receptor beta chains share one sample of origin, sequenced in a study of blood T cell repertoires in COVID-19. Generated by immunoSEQ multiplex PCR, the TCRdb table keeps only in-frame clones and is missing some. This sample has fewer than 400,000 clones, with 90% found just once. Input material: PBMCs or T cells enriched from blood (not recorded which). The source is a woman aged 25 to 39 who had been exposed to COVID-19.

V is TRBV4-2 and J is TRBJ1-4; D gene uncertain. V dropped 1 base and J dropped 7 bases, with 7 bases sitting between them. The CDR3 contains 13 residues. In germline, CDR1 is LGHNA, CDR2 YNFKEQ. The CDR3: CASSQGVTEKLFF. The CDR3 DNA follows: TGTGCCAGCAGCCAAGGAGTTACTGAAAAACTGTTTTTT.

This rearrangement joins TRBV4-3 to TRBJ1-2; TRBD1 matches at 10 bases. Germline loops: CDR1 LGHNA, CDR2 YSLEER. This CDR3 comprises 17 residues. Trimming at V came to 1 base and at J to 8 bases, leaving 13 bases not matched to a gene. The CDR3 reads CASSQVVDRGRSRGYTF. CDR3 DNA: TGCGCCAGCAGCCAAGTGGTGGACAGGGGGAGATCTCGGGGCTACACCTTC.

A remark on this clone: One end of the junction fails to match germline, which may point to a read error. This rearrangement joins TRBV18 to TRBJ1-1; D is uncertain. Germline CDR1 reads KGHSH; CDR2 reads LQKENI. The CDR3 contains 15 residues. The CDR3: CAGSPPRRQNTEAFF. As DNA, the CDR3 is TGTGCCGGCTCACCACCGAGGAGGCAGAACACTGAAGCTTTCTTT.

The rearrangement joins TRBV5-1 to TRBJ1-2; 11 nucleotides line up with TRBD1. The junction had 7 bases not matched to a gene; V was cut back by 7 bases and J by 5 bases. The length of the CDR3 is 14 residues. Germline CDR1 and CDR2: SGHRS and YFSETQ. Here the CDR3 reads CASRTGTGGYGYTF. In DNA form, the CDR3 reads TGCGCCAGCCGTACAGGGACAGGGGGATATGGCTACACCTTC.

This clone was seen once. CDR3 region: CASSNSLVTFSGNTIYF. The CDR3 DNA reads as TGTGCCAGTAGTAACTCCTTGGTTACCTTCTCTGGAAACACCATATATTTT. The V and J genes are TRBV19 and TRBJ1-3; the D is unclear. The CDR3 runs to 17 residues. Deletions cut 4 bases from V and 0 bases from J, with 16 bases between. Germline V lookup: CDR1 LNHDA, CDR2 SQIVND (reference sequence).

The rearrangement joins TRBV4-1 to TRBJ1-2; TRBD1 matches 8 bases. After removal of 4 bases from V and 0 bases from J, the junction contained 7 bases not matched to a gene. CDR3 length equals 16 residues. The germline V gene encodes CDR1 MGHRA and CDR2 YSYEKL. Written as DNA, the CDR3 is TGCGCCAGCAGCCCTCCAGGACAGGGATCTAACTATGGCTACACCTTC. Amino acids: CASSPPGQGSNYGYTF.

The chain employs TRBV27 and TRBJ1-2; a possible D gene is TRBD1 (5 bases). The germline V and J ends were trimmed by 5 bases and 3 bases, with 16 bases remaining between them. The germline CDR1 and CDR2 sequences are MNHEY and SMNVEV (reference sequence). The CDR3 contains 15 residues. In nucleotides, the CDR3 is TGTGCCAGCAGTCCCCGTGGGGGGGTGCACTATGGCTACACCTTC. Protein product: CASSPRGGVHYGYTF.

This chain joins TRBV4-1 and TRBJ2-1; 9 positions match TRBD1. Germline values: CDR1 MGHRA, CDR2 YSYEKL. The CDR3 is 17 amino acids. With V trimmed by 0 bases and J by 5 bases, 8 bases remained unmatched. The CDR3 here is CASSQERQGQGNNEQFF. CDR3 DNA sequence: TGCGCCAGCAGCCAAGAACGCCAGGGACAGGGTAACAATGAGCAGTTCTTC.

On this clone itself: Other DNA sequences in this sample translate to the same CDR3. The rearrangement links TRBV5-1 to TRBJ2-5; D unclear. Germline V gene lookup returns CDR1 SGHRS and CDR2 YFSETQ. V was clipped by 0 bases and J by 4 bases, with 7 bases between them. The CDR3 extends over 13 amino acids. The CDR3 region has the DNA TGCGCCAGCAGCTTGGGTAGAGGAGAGACCCAGTACTTC. Its translation: CASSLGRGETQYF. Variable domain in full (rest from reference TRBV5-1 and TRBJ2-5): KAGVTQTPRYLIKTRGQQVTLSCSPISGHRSVSWYQQTPGQGLQFLFEYFSETQRNKGNFPGRFSGRQFSNSRSEMNVSTLELGDSALYLCASSLGRGETQYFGPGTRLLVL.

The rearrangement links TRBV5-1 to TRBJ1-2; no clear D. Trimming pared 0 bases from V and 4 bases from J, leaving 16 bases between. From germline, CDR1 is SGHRS and CDR2 YFSETQ. The CDR3 has 16 amino acids. The CDR3 nucleotides read TGCGCCAGCAGCTTGGTGCCCGTCCCGGGTATCTATGGCTACACCTTC. This gives the protein CASSLVPVPGIYGYTF. Looking up the rest from reference TRBV5-1 and TRBJ1-2 gives the full variable domain: KAGVTQTPRYLIKTRGQQVTLSCSPISGHRSVSWYQQTPGQGLQFLFEYFSETQRNKGNFPGRFSGRQFSNSRSEMNVSTLELGDSALYLCASSLVPVPGIYGYTFGSGTRLTVV.

The V call is TRBV29-1, the J call TRBJ1-2; no reliable D call. V dropped 0 bases and J dropped 4 bases, with 12 bases sitting between them. The CDR3 is 14 amino acids. Germline V gene sequence: CDR1 SQVTM, CDR2 ANQGSEA. This CDR3 is CSVEDLGRLYGYTF. The CDR3 DNA reads TGCAGCGTTGAAGATCTGGGCAGGCTCTATGGCTACACCTTC.

This clone was recorded many times. This chain links TRBV7-9 with TRBJ1-1; D unclear. Germline CDR1 reads SEHNR; CDR2 reads FQNEAQ (reference sequence). The CDR3 covers 12 residues. Trimming cost V 5 bases and J 11 bases, with 15 bases left between them. As DNA, the CDR3 is TGTGCCAGCAGCCGCGGGAGGATCAACGCTTTCTTT. Translating gives CASSRGRINAFF. Using reference TRBV7-9 and TRBJ1-1 for the parts outside the CDR3, the full variable domain is DTGVSQNPRHKITKRGQNVTFRCDPISEHNRLYWYRQTLGQGPEFLTYFQNEAQLEKSRLLSDRFSAERPKGSFSTLEIQRTEQGDSAMYLCASSRGRINAFFGQGTRLTVV.

This chain uses TRBV20-1 with TRBJ1-2, with unresolved D. Looked up from germline, CDR1 is DFQATT and CDR2 is SNEGSKA (reference sequence). Trimming stripped 1 base from V and 8 bases from J, with 8 bases between. This CDR3 has 11 residues. The CDR3 DNA follows: TGCAGTGCTAGAGTTCCCGGGGGCTACACCTTC. It yields the protein CSARVPGGYTF.